A single sample gave rise to the 17 T cell receptor beta chains below, sequenced in a study of cytomegalovirus exposure and HLA in healthy donors. PCR primers comprised 60 Vbeta and 13 Jbeta primers. The data were produced by immunoSEQ multiplex PCR, yet TCRdb's version contains in-frame clones alone and is incomplete. The sample includes about 140,000 clones, about 61% of them seen just once. The sequencing sample was made of PBMCs. The receptors stem from a male donor in good health and CMV-seronegative.

The chain recombines TRBV28 with TRBJ2-1; the match to TRBD1 covers 12 bases. The V gene end was trimmed by 6 bases and the J gene end by 7 bases; junction bases not matched to a gene: 7. The CDR3 extends over 15 amino acids. CDR1 is MDHEN and CDR2 is SYDVKM in the germline V gene. Written as DNA, the CDR3 is TGTGCCAGCAGGGGACAGGGGGCTTGGCGTAATGAGCAGTTCTTC. Its protein product is CASRGQGAWRNEQFF. Based on the CDR3 plus reference TRBV28 and TRBJ2-1, the full variable domain is DVKVTQSSRYLVKRTGEKVFLECVQDMDHENMFWYRQDPGLGLRLIYFSYDVKMKEKGDIPEGYSVSREKKERFSLILESASTNQTSMYLCASRGQGAWRNEQFFGPGTRLTVL.

The rearrangement links TRBV28 to TRBJ2-1; 7 bases line up with TRBD1. The V gene end was trimmed by 2 bases and the J gene end by 3 bases; junction bases not matched to a gene: 4. This CDR3 spans 15 amino acids. Germline CDR1 MDHEN, CDR2 SYDVKM. The CDR3 sequence: CASSLGTGVYNEQFF. CDR3 nucleotide sequence: TGTGCCAGCAGTTTAGGAACAGGGGTCTACAATGAGCAGTTCTTC. Using reference TRBV28 and TRBJ2-1 for the parts outside the CDR3, the full variable domain is DVKVTQSSRYLVKRTGEKVFLECVQDMDHENMFWYRQDPGLGLRLIYFSYDVKMKEKGDIPEGYSVSREKKERFSLILESASTNQTSMYLCASSLGTGVYNEQFFGPGTRLTVL.

The chain's CDR3 is CASSPWTSGEKETQYF. In DNA form, the CDR3 reads TGTGCCAGCAGTCCGTGGACTAGCGGGGAGAAGGAGACCCAGTACTTC. The chain recombines TRBV27 with TRBJ2-5; 12 bases fit TRBD2. Germline-derived CDR1 and CDR2 are MNHEY and SMNVEV (reference sequence). This CDR3 is built from 16 residues. V lost 5 bases to trimming and J lost 5 bases; unmatched junction nucleotides: 9.

V usage is TRBV5-6 and J usage is TRBJ2-3, with D possibly matching TRBD1 (5 bases). Trimming removed 1 base at V and 3 bases at J, with 12 bases between. Per the germline V gene, CDR1 is SGHDT and CDR2 is YYEEEE. This CDR3 region has 15 residues. The CDR3 nucleotides are TGTGCCAGCAGCTTGACGGTCAGGGAAACAGATACGCAGTATTTT. Amino acids: CASSLTVRETDTQYF.

V usage is TRBV18 and J usage is TRBJ2-3; D is perhaps TRBD2 (7 bases). V was cut by 6 bases and J by 4 bases, with 14 bases left in between. The CDR3 length is 14 residues. Germline V gene sequence: CDR1 KGHSH, CDR2 LQKENI. CDR3 in DNA: TGTGCCAGCTCCCAGGGGAGGGCCCCAGATACGCAGTATTTT. This encodes CASSQGRAPDTQYF.

The J gene is TRBJ1-1, the V gene TRBV20-1; D gene ambiguous. This CDR3 region has 11 residues. The V gene lost 7 bases and the J gene lost 0 bases, with 6 bases spanning the gap. Germline CDR1 and CDR2: DFQATT and SNEGSKA (reference sequence). CDR3 in DNA: TGCAGTGGAGGAGTGAACACTGAAGCTTTCTTT. It is translated as CSGGVNTEAFF.

The rearrangement links TRBV9 to TRBJ1-1; the D gene is possibly TRBD1 (5 bases). The CDR3 has 15 amino acids. Germline V gene data show CDR1 as SGDLS and CDR2 as YYNGEE. V was clipped by 4 bases and J by 2 bases, with 15 bases between them. In DNA form, the CDR3 reads TGTGCCAGCAGCCCTTCCCCAGGGATTAACACTGAAGCTTTCTTT. The encoded protein is CASSPSPGINTEAFF.

In the case of this clone: The identical CDR3 is also encoded by other nucleotide sequences in the sample. The chain employs TRBV5-4 and TRBJ2-3; 9 positions agree with TRBD2. The V gene end was trimmed by 0 bases and the J gene end by 6 bases; junction bases not matched to a gene: 2. Germline CDR1 and CDR2: SGHNT and YYREEE (reference sequence). CDR3 length: 14 residues. In DNA, the CDR3 is TGTGCCAGCAGCTTGGAGGCGGGGGGGGATACGCAGTATTTT. This codes for CASSLEAGGDTQYF. Complete variable domain (other parts from reference TRBV5-4 and TRBJ2-3): ETGVTQSPTHLIKTRGQQVTLRCSSQSGHNTVSWYQQALGQGPQFIFQYYREEENGRGNFPPRFSGLQFPNYSSELNVNALELDDSALYLCASSLEAGGDTQYFGPGTRLTVL.

The chain recombines TRBV30 with TRBJ1-2; possible D gene TRBD1, 6 bases. CDR1 is GTSNPN, CDR2 SVGIG, per germline (reference sequence). CDR3 length equals 17 residues. V shed 7 bases and J shed 4 bases, with 28 bases lying between them. DNA of the CDR3: TGTGCCTCTTCAGCCGACGGGGGGGGCAGTAGTTTCTATGGCTACACCTTC. It yields the protein CASSADGGGSSFYGYTF. The whole variable domain, filled in from reference TRBV30 and TRBJ1-2, reads SQTIHQWPATLVQPVGSPLSLECTVEGTSNPNLYWYRQAAGRGLQLLFYSVGIGQISSEVPQNLSASRPQDRQFILSSKKLLLSDSGFYLCASSADGGGSSFYGYTFGSGTRLTVV.

The gene calls are TRBV23-1 and TRBJ2-7; 13 bases are shared with TRBD2. TRBV23-1 is an ORF, with its function uncertain. J gave up 1 base and V 0 bases, and 9 bases lay outside the gene matches. The CDR3 sequence is 19 residues long. The CDR3 loop reads CASSQSGGTSGVFSYEQYF. CDR3 DNA: TGCGCCAGCAGTCAATCGGGCGGGACTAGCGGGGTCTTTTCCTACGAGCAGTACTTC.

This clone was counted only a few times. The chain has TRBV2 and TRBJ2-5; TRBD2 matches at 8 bases. From germline, CDR1 is SNHLY and CDR2 FYNNEI. V lost 6 bases and J lost 4; bases outside the gene matches: 13. The CDR3 runs 16 residues. CDR3 sequence: CASRTSGLVVGETQYF. CDR3 DNA: TGTGCCAGCAGGACCTCGGGACTAGTAGTAGGAGAGACCCAGTACTTC.

The rearrangement joins TRBV7-9 to TRBJ2-2; the D is unclear. V was pared by 4 bases and J by 1 base, with 4 bases between. There are 13 residues in the CDR3. The germline gives CDR1 SEHNR, CDR2 FQNEAQ (reference sequence). CDR3 bases: TGTGCCAGCAGCTCCAGGAACACCGGGGAGCTGTTTTTT. This sequence encodes CASSSRNTGELFF.

In this sample, this clone turned up a few times. The rearrangement links TRBV7-3 to TRBJ1-2; 11 bases fit TRBD1. V shed 5 bases, J shed 7 bases, and the junction held 9 bases outside the gene matches. In germline, CDR1 is SGHTA, CDR2 FQGTGA. CDR3 length equals 15 residues. The CDR3 reads CASSPRTGGQGGYTF. CDR3 DNA sequence: TGTGCCAGCAGCCCCCGGACAGGGGGCCAGGGTGGCTACACCTTC.

J is TRBJ2-7 and V is TRBV18, with a weak D call TRBD1 (5 bases). V was shortened by 3 bases and J by 2 bases, with 20 bases between the two germline ends. The germline gives CDR1 KGHSH, CDR2 LQKENI. This CDR3 is 17 amino acids long. CDR3 bases: TGTGCCAGCTCACCGAATCCCCTAGTGGGGCAGACCTACGAGCAGTACTTC. Protein sequence: CASSPNPLVGQTYEQYF.

V and J are TRBV19 and TRBJ2-7, with a possible D match to TRBD2 (6 bases). The CDR3 consists of 15 residues. Germline assignment: CDR1 LNHDA and CDR2 SQIVND (reference sequence). V lost 3 bases, J lost 0 bases, and 12 bases lay in between. CDR3 nucleotide sequence: TGTGCCAGTAGTATCTCCGGGACTGCCTCCTACGAGCAGTACTTC. It encodes CASSISGTASYEQYF.

The chain carries TRBV2 and TRBJ1-3, with D hard to call. CDR3 length: 16 residues. Looked up from germline, CDR1 is SNHLY and CDR2 is FYNNEI. V lost 2 bases to trimming and J lost 0 bases, with 11 bases between them. DNA of the CDR3: TGTGCCAGCAGTGAACACCCTATGAGCTCTGGAAACACCATATATTTT. This codes for CASSEHPMSSGNTIYF.

The chain employs TRBV2 and TRBJ2-7; D gene unclear. Trimming removed 3 bases from V and 3 bases from J, with 6 bases in between. Germline CDR1 is SNHLY and CDR2 is FYNNEI. CDR3 length equals 12 residues. In nucleotides, the CDR3 is TGTGCCAGCAGTGAGAACAGCTACGAGCAGTACTTC. It translates to CASSENSYEQYF.